The rows below give T cell receptor beta chains drawn from one sample of a study of T cell responses to AZD1222 COVID-19 vaccine. Only in-frame clones appear in the TCRdb table, and some are missing; sequencing was by immunoSEQ multiplex PCR. The sample has around 130,000 clones; approximately 88% are singletons. Here the sequenced sample was peripheral blood, taken on day 0 of MenACWY control vaccination. The receptors shown here come from an adult in good health. Each CDR3 is given with its conserved first and last residue. The order of the fields is J gene, V gene, D gene, clone size, CDR3 DNA, CDR3 protein. D genes are given only for firm matches. Clone size is shown for a subset of rows, as once, few, many or a class of expanded clone.

j_gene: TRBJ2-5
v_gene: TRBV5-1
d_gene: TRBD2
abundance: once
CDR3nt: TGCGCCAGCAGCTTGGTAGCGGGAGGTGGGGAGACCCAGTACTTC
CDR3aa: CASSLVAGGGETQYF

j_gene: TRBJ2-2
v_gene: TRBV6-4
d_gene: .
abundance: .
CDR3nt: TGTGCCAGCAGTGACTCCCCCTCCGGGGGCCGGGACACCGGGGAGCTGTTTTTT
CDR3aa: CASSDSPSGGRDTGELFF

j_gene: TRBJ2-7
v_gene: TRBV7-8
d_gene: TRBD1
abundance: .
CDR3nt: TGTGCCAGCAGCTTAGGAACAGGGGGCTACATCGGGCAGTACTTC
CDR3aa: CASSLGTGGYIGQYF

j_gene: TRBJ2-7
v_gene: TRBV13
d_gene: .
abundance: .
CDR3nt: TGTGCCAGCAGCTTAGATGGATCCCCCTACGAGCAGTACTTC
CDR3aa: CASSLDGSPYEQYF

j_gene: TRBJ1-2
v_gene: TRBV19
d_gene: .
abundance: .
CDR3nt: TGTGCCAGTAGTATAGGACGAAGCGGCTACACCTTC
CDR3aa: CASSIGRSGYTF

j_gene: TRBJ1-6
v_gene: TRBV5-6
d_gene: .
abundance: .
CDR3nt: TGTGCCAGCAGTTTCAGGGGTGGCCAATTGAGTTATTCACCCCTCCACTTT
CDR3aa: CASSFRGGQLSYSPLHF

j_gene: TRBJ1-5
v_gene: TRBV5-1
d_gene: .
abundance: .
CDR3nt: TGCGCCAGCAGCTTGGCGGGTTTAAATCAGCCCCAGCATTTT
CDR3aa: CASSLAGLNQPQHF

j_gene: TRBJ1-5
v_gene: TRBV3-1/TRBV3-2
d_gene: .
abundance: .
CDR3nt: TGTGCCAGCAGCGGACAGTACAATCAGCCCCAGCATTTT
CDR3aa: CASSGQYNQPQHF

j_gene: TRBJ2-2
v_gene: TRBV28
d_gene: TRBD2
abundance: .
CDR3nt: TGTGCCAGCCACGGGTCGCATAGCGGGAACACCATCGGGTTTTTT
CDR3aa: CASHGSHSGNTIGFF

j_gene: TRBJ2-2
v_gene: TRBV19
d_gene: .
abundance: .
CDR3nt: TGTGCCAGTAGTATTCGGGGTGGATATACCTCCGGGGAGCTGTTTTTT
CDR3aa: CASSIRGGYTSGELFF

j_gene: TRBJ1-1
v_gene: TRBV2
d_gene: .
abundance: .
CDR3nt: TGTGCCAGCCGCCGGGAAGTGAACACTGAAGCTTTCTTT
CDR3aa: CASRREVNTEAFF

j_gene: TRBJ2-7
v_gene: TRBV29-1
d_gene: TRBD1
abundance: .
CDR3nt: TGCAGCGTTCGACAGGGTACCTACGAGCAGTACTTC
CDR3aa: CSVRQGTYEQYF

j_gene: TRBJ2-5
v_gene: TRBV11-2
d_gene: TRBD2
abundance: .
CDR3nt: TGTGCCAGCAGCCTGACCCCGGGGTCTAGCGGGAGGGGAGAGACCCAGTACTTC
CDR3aa: CASSLTPGSSGRGETQYF

j_gene: TRBJ1-1
v_gene: TRBV9
d_gene: .
abundance: once
CDR3nt: TGTGCCAGCAGCGCCGCCGGGGGGGTGAACACTGAAGCTTTCTTT
CDR3aa: CASSAAGGVNTEAFF

j_gene: TRBJ1-3
v_gene: TRBV25-1
d_gene: .
abundance: .
CDR3nt: TGTGCCAGCAGTGAATGGAAAGGCACCTCTGGAAACACCATATATTTT
CDR3aa: CASSEWKGTSGNTIYF

j_gene: TRBJ2-7
v_gene: TRBV19
d_gene: TRBD2
abundance: .
CDR3nt: TGTGCCAGTAGTATAAGGGGACTAGCGGGAGGGGTCGGCGAGCAGTACTTC
CDR3aa: CASSIRGLAGGVGEQYF

j_gene: TRBJ1-2
v_gene: TRBV9
d_gene: .
abundance: few
CDR3nt: TGTGCCAGCAGCGTCGGTGATTGGACAGCCCGCGGCTACACCTTC
CDR3aa: CASSVGDWTARGYTF

j_gene: TRBJ1-2
v_gene: TRBV11-2
d_gene: .
abundance: .
CDR3nt: TGTGCCAGCAGCTTAGGCCCGGGGGGCATGTATGGCTACACCTTC
CDR3aa: CASSLGPGGMYGYTF

j_gene: TRBJ2-7
v_gene: TRBV4-1
d_gene: .
abundance: .
CDR3nt: TGCGCCAGCAGCCAAGATGGGGTGGTGGGGCCTAGCTCCTACGAGCAGTACTTC
CDR3aa: CASSQDGVVGPSSYEQYF

j_gene: TRBJ2-5
v_gene: TRBV5-1
d_gene: TRBD2
abundance: .
CDR3nt: TGCGCCAGCAGCTCGGCGGGGGAAGAGACCCAGTACTTC
CDR3aa: CASSSAGEETQYF

j_gene: TRBJ1-5
v_gene: TRBV9
d_gene: .
abundance: .
CDR3nt: TGTGCCAGCAGCGAATTGGAAAGCAATCAGCCCCAGCATTTT
CDR3aa: CASSELESNQPQHF

j_gene: TRBJ1-1
v_gene: TRBV28
d_gene: .
abundance: .
CDR3nt: TGTGCCAGCCGCTACGGAACTGAAGCTTTCTTT
CDR3aa: CASRYGTEAFF

j_gene: TRBJ2-7
v_gene: TRBV11-3
d_gene: .
abundance: .
CDR3nt: TGTGCCAGCAGCTTAAACGGGAGAACCGAGCAGTACTTC
CDR3aa: CASSLNGRTEQYF

j_gene: TRBJ2-3
v_gene: TRBV5-1
d_gene: .
abundance: .
CDR3nt: TGCGCCAGCAGCTTGGCAAAGGGGACAGATACGCAGTATTTT
CDR3aa: CASSLAKGTDTQYF

j_gene: TRBJ2-7
v_gene: TRBV13
d_gene: TRBD2
abundance: once
CDR3nt: TGTGCCAGCAGCGCCCGACTAGCGGACTACGAGCAGTACTTC
CDR3aa: CASSARLADYEQYF

j_gene: TRBJ1-4
v_gene: TRBV30
d_gene: .
abundance: .
CDR3nt: TGTGCCTGGAGGAGAGGGGCTGCTAATGAAAAACTGTTTTTT
CDR3aa: CAWRRGAANEKLFF

j_gene: TRBJ2-7
v_gene: TRBV11-2
d_gene: TRBD2
abundance: .
CDR3nt: TGTGCCAGCAGCCGTTCCGGACTAGCGGTTAGGGAGCAGTACTTC
CDR3aa: CASSRSGLAVREQYF

j_gene: TRBJ2-6
v_gene: TRBV28
d_gene: .
abundance: .
CDR3nt: TGTGCCAGCAGTTTGTGGGGGGCTGGGGCCAACGTCCTGACTTTC
CDR3aa: CASSLWGAGANVLTF

j_gene: TRBJ2-1
v_gene: TRBV9
d_gene: TRBD2
abundance: .
CDR3nt: TGTGCCAGCAGCCGTAGCGGGGGGGACCTCGGGGAGCAGTTCTTC
CDR3aa: CASSRSGGDLGEQFF

j_gene: TRBJ2-7
v_gene: TRBV15
d_gene: TRBD2
abundance: .
CDR3nt: TGTGCCACCAGCAGAGGCGGGAGGGCCCCTTCTTCCTACGAGCAGTACTTC
CDR3aa: CATSRGGRAPSSYEQYF

j_gene: TRBJ1-5
v_gene: TRBV10-3
d_gene: .
abundance: .
CDR3nt: TGTGCCATCAGTGAGTCGCCTAGCAATCAGCCCCAGCATTTT
CDR3aa: CAISESPSNQPQHF

j_gene: TRBJ1-3
v_gene: TRBV7-3
d_gene: .
abundance: .
CDR3nt: TGTGCCAGCAGCTTAACGCCCGAGGGAAACACCATATATTTT
CDR3aa: CASSLTPEGNTIYF

j_gene: TRBJ1-1
v_gene: TRBV2
d_gene: .
abundance: few
CDR3nt: TGTGCCAGCAGTGACTCTGTCGGCAGTGAAGCTTTCTTT
CDR3aa: CASSDSVGSEAFF

j_gene: TRBJ1-2
v_gene: TRBV28
d_gene: TRBD1
abundance: .
CDR3nt: TGTGCCAGCAACTCACCACGGGACAGTGCTAACTATGGCTACACCTTC
CDR3aa: CASNSPRDSANYGYTF

j_gene: TRBJ1-5
v_gene: TRBV19
d_gene: .
abundance: once
CDR3nt: TGTGCCAGTAGTATCGGGGTTATAGTGGCAAGGGATAGCAATCAGCCCCAGCATTTT
CDR3aa: CASSIGVIVARDSNQPQHF

j_gene: TRBJ1-6
v_gene: TRBV10-3
d_gene: TRBD1
abundance: .
CDR3nt: TGTGCCATCAGATCAGGGGGCGCAGATTCACCCCTCCACTTT
CDR3aa: CAIRSGGADSPLHF

j_gene: TRBJ1-5
v_gene: TRBV4-1
d_gene: .
abundance: .
CDR3nt: TGCGCCAGCAGCCAAGACCCATTCGGGCATGGGCCCCAGCATTTT
CDR3aa: CASSQDPFGHGPQHF

j_gene: TRBJ1-5
v_gene: TRBV28
d_gene: .
abundance: .
CDR3nt: TGTGCCAGCAGAGGTAGGCAACAGGGACCGATTAGCAATCAGCCCCAGCATTTT
CDR3aa: CASRGRQQGPISNQPQHF

j_gene: TRBJ1-1
v_gene: TRBV7-3
d_gene: .
abundance: once
CDR3nt: TGTGCCAGCAGCTTAACACGAGCCCTAAACCAGGTGAACACTGAAGCTTTCTTT
CDR3aa: CASSLTRALNQVNTEAFF

j_gene: TRBJ1-1
v_gene: TRBV30
d_gene: .
abundance: few
CDR3nt: TGTGCGCTATCAGGAAGAGCGGTTCTGAACACTGAAGCTTTCTTT
CDR3aa: CALSGRAVLNTEAFF

j_gene: TRBJ1-6
v_gene: TRBV27
d_gene: .
abundance: .
CDR3nt: TGTGCCAGCAGTTCCCATCTCGGACCAAAAATAGGTTCACCCCTCCACTTT
CDR3aa: CASSSHLGPKIGSPLHF

j_gene: TRBJ2-7
v_gene: TRBV6-6
d_gene: TRBD1
abundance: .
CDR3nt: TGTGCCAGCAGTTACAAACAGGGGGAAGGTATCGAGCAGTACTTC
CDR3aa: CASSYKQGEGIEQYF

j_gene: TRBJ2-1
v_gene: TRBV18
d_gene: TRBD2
abundance: .
CDR3nt: TGTGCCAGCTCACCTTTGGGTAGCGGGGAGTTCTTC
CDR3aa: CASSPLGSGEFF